This record covers a single T cell receptor (beta chain). Its antigen is not known. Sequencing was performed with immunoSEQ multiplex PCR; in TCRdb, only in-frame clones are kept and a portion is missing. The table lists over 150,000 clones, approximately 90% of them singletons, with approximately 2.8% in the top ten. This specimen comes from a study of T cell responses to AZD1222 COVID-19 vaccine. Findings of the study overall: Across the whole spike, CD4 TCRs peaked at regions 160-218 and 743-854.

This CDR3 spans 12 amino acids. The germline V gene encodes CDR1 MNHEY and CDR2 SMNVEV (reference sequence). V lost 8 bases and J lost 4, with 11 bases in between. The V and J genes are TRBV27 and TRBJ1-1; the D gene is possibly TRBD1 (5 bases). The material was peripheral blood, obtained on day 0 of AZD1222 vaccination. This TCR came from an adult in good health. The chain's CDR3 is CASGQMGTEAFF. The CDR3 region has the DNA TGTGCCAGCGGACAAATGGGCACTGAAGCTTTCTTT.